A single sample is the source of the 22 T cell receptor beta chains below, sequenced in a study of graft-versus-host responses after intestinal transplantation. Their cognate antigens are unknown. Profiling relied on immunoSEQ multiplex PCR, and the TCRdb table lists in-frame clones only, not all of them. This sample has 81,000 or so clones, with 90% to 95% found just once. Sequencing was performed on unstimulated CD8+ T cells sorted from spleen or lymph node cells, taken before transplant. These receptors originate from a human donor who was the organ donor for an intestinal transplant.

The chain employs TRBV9 and TRBJ2-7; D is possibly TRBD2 (6 bases). In germline, CDR1 is SGDLS, CDR2 YYNGEE. CDR3 length equals 10 residues. The V and J ends lost 8 bases and 8 bases respectively, with 11 bases between them. Here the CDR3 DNA reads TGTGCCAGAGGAGGGGACCAGCAGTACTTC. It specifies CARGGDQQYF.

The CDR3 sequence is CASSLGRGRSYEQYF. The CDR3 DNA is TGTGCCAGCAGCTTAGGGCGCGGGAGATCCTACGAGCAGTACTTC. V usage is TRBV7-2 and J usage is TRBJ2-5, with 7 bases that match TRBD2. The J call may be mistaken, given a closer DNA end match to TRBJ2-7. This CDR3 comprises 15 residues. CDR1 SGHTA and CDR2 FQGNSA come from the germline V gene.

The count of this clone is one. A junction boundary mismatches the germline segment, possibly from a read error. The chain has TRBV5-1 and TRBJ2-7, with 11 nucleotides matching TRBD2. CDR3 length equals 16 residues. CDR1 and CDR2 from the germline V gene are SGHRS and YFSETQ. This CDR3 reads CASSPTLAGVSNEQYF. CDR3 DNA sequence: TGCGCCAGCAGCCCAACACTAGCGGGAGTCTCCAACGAGCAGTACTTC. The full variable domain, with the rest looked up from reference TRBV5-1 and TRBJ2-7, is KAGVTQTPRYLIKTRGQQVTLSCSPISGHRSVSWYQQTPGQGLQFLFEYFSETQRNKGNFPGRFSGRQFSNSRSEMNVSTLELGDSALYLCASSPTLAGVSNEQYFGPGTRLTVT.

The gene calls are TRBV6-6 and TRBJ2-2; 7 bases align to TRBD2. Germline V CDR1 and CDR2: MNHNY, SVGAGI (reference sequence). The CDR3 sequence is 16 residues long. Losses at the gene ends were 6 bases for V and 4 bases for J; bases not matched to a gene: 11. CDR3 nucleotides: TGTGCCAGCAGCCTCGGGAGGCGGAAGAGCACCGGGGAGCTGTTTTTT. This encodes CASSLGRRKSTGELFF.

The J gene is TRBJ2-3, the V gene TRBV28; 11 nucleotides match TRBD1. Trimming at V came to 6 bases and at J to 4 bases, leaving 6 bases not matched to a gene. Germline loops: CDR1 MDHEN, CDR2 SYDVKM. The CDR3 has 15 residues. CDR3 nucleotide sequence: TGTGCCAGCAGAACCGGGACAGGGGGGGCAGATACGCAGTATTTT. This encodes CASRTGTGGADTQYF.

The V and J genes are TRBV7-9 and TRBJ2-1; 12 positions agree with TRBD1. Germline V gene lookup returns CDR1 SEHNR and CDR2 FQNEAQ (reference sequence). This CDR3 region has 15 residues. The V segment lost 5 bases and the J segment 8 bases; nucleotides outside the gene matches: 7. As DNA, the CDR3 is TGTGCCAGCAGCACGCCGGGACAGGGGGCTTATGAGCAGTTCTTC. Translating it yields CASSTPGQGAYEQFF.

The chain joins TRBV28 to TRBJ2-5, with TRBD1 as a possible D gene (5 bases). This CDR3 has 12 amino acids. Trimming removed 2 bases from V and 11 bases from J, with 12 bases in between. Germline V gives CDR1 MDHEN, CDR2 SYDVKM. Here the CDR3 reads CASSLPDSEQYF. The CDR3 nucleotides read TGTGCCAGCAGTTTACCCGACAGTGAACAGTACTTC.

V is TRBV6-4 and J is TRBJ1-5; D uncertain. Germline-derived CDR1 and CDR2 are MRHNA and SNTAGT. CDR3 length: 16 amino acids. V gave up 2 bases and J gave up 0 bases, with 11 bases separating them. The CDR3 protein is CASSDTHSYSNQPQHF. The CDR3 coding sequence is TGTGCCAGCAGTGACACTCACAGTTATAGCAATCAGCCCCAGCATTTT.

J is TRBJ1-2 and V is TRBV9; D gene ambiguous. V lost 0 bases and J 4 bases, leaving 7 bases between the germline ends. The germline gives CDR1 SGDLS, CDR2 YYNGEE. This CDR3 contains 13 residues. The CDR3 is CASSVVNSYGYTF. The CDR3 coding sequence is TGTGCCAGCAGCGTAGTTAATAGCTATGGCTACACCTTC.

This chain uses TRBV7-9 with TRBJ1-2; 12 nucleotides agree with TRBD1. V was pared by 1 base and J by 7 bases, with 4 bases of the junction left unmatched. Germline CDR1 SEHNR, CDR2 FQNEAQ (reference sequence). The CDR3 spans 15 residues. CDR3 protein: CASSLVGQGAGGYTF. The CDR3 DNA is TGTGCCAGCAGCTTAGTGGGACAGGGGGCAGGTGGCTACACCTTC.

The V call is TRBV4-1, the J call TRBJ2-7; TRBD1 might be the D (6 bases). V was pared by 3 bases and J by 3 bases, with 12 bases between. Looked up from germline, CDR1 is MGHRA and CDR2 is YSYEKL. The CDR3 runs 14 residues. This chain's CDR3 is CASSHRGAGYEQYF. In DNA form, the CDR3 reads TGCGCCAGCAGCCACAGGGGCGCGGGCTACGAGCAGTACTTC.

The chain employs TRBV6-5 and TRBJ2-1, with D perhaps matching TRBD1 (6 bases). With 4 bases removed from V and 5 bases from J, the gap between germline ends came to 9 bases. The CDR3 has 13 amino acids. Germline V gene lookup returns CDR1 MNHEY and CDR2 SVGAGI. CDR3 sequence: CASSWGHDNEQFF. The CDR3 DNA follows: TGTGCCAGCAGTTGGGGACACGACAATGAGCAGTTCTTC.

The V and J genes are TRBV27 and TRBJ1-4, with 9 bases matching TRBD1. Germline-derived CDR1 and CDR2 are MNHEY and SMNVEV (reference sequence). The CDR3 covers 14 residues. V dropped 5 bases and J dropped 7; count of bases not matched to a gene: 5. This chain's CDR3 is CASSPGQGGEKLFF. The CDR3 DNA reads as TGTGCCAGCAGTCCGGGACAGGGAGGTGAAAAACTGTTTTTT.

The chain uses TRBV4-3 and TRBJ2-1, with 9 positions matching TRBD2. Germline trimming cut 0 bases from V and 9 bases from J; bases unmatched to any gene: 12. Germline V CDR1 and CDR2: LGHNA, YSLEER. The CDR3 has 17 amino acids. For the CDR3, the DNA is TGCGCCAGCAGCCAAGAGATTGGGATCGTAGCGGGAGTTGAGCAGTTCTTC. It yields the protein CASSQEIGIVAGVEQFF.

The chain is built from TRBV30 and TRBJ2-7, with TRBD1 as a possible D gene (6 bases). The V gene's germline CDR1 is GTSNPN and CDR2 SVGIG (reference sequence). Between the trimmed V and J ends, which lost 3 bases and 2 bases, there was a span of 17 bases. This CDR3 spans 15 amino acids. CDR3 sequence reads: CAWSLSQGLAYEQYF. DNA for the CDR3: TGTGCCTGGAGCTTATCTCAGGGGTTAGCCTACGAGCAGTACTTC. The whole variable domain, remainder taken from reference TRBV30 and TRBJ2-7, is SQTIHQWPATLVQPVGSPLSLECTVEGTSNPNLYWYRQAAGRGLQLLFYSVGIGQISSEVPQNLSASRPQDRQFILSSKKLLLSDSGFYLCAWSLSQGLAYEQYFGPGTRLTVT.

V is TRBV9 and J is TRBJ1-2, with D uncertain. V lost 4 bases and J lost 8, with 15 bases in between. This CDR3 region has 13 residues. From germline, CDR1 is SGDLS and CDR2 YYNGEE. The CDR3 protein is CASSPPAGRGYTF. The CDR3 bases are TGTGCCAGCAGCCCCCCCGCGGGCCGGGGCTACACCTTC.

V and J are TRBV9 and TRBJ2-1; 7 bases are shared with TRBD2. Germline CDR1 is SGDLS and CDR2 is YYNGEE. The CDR3 totals 16 residues. The V segment lost 3 bases and the J segment 4 bases; nucleotides outside the gene matches: 10. The CDR3: CASSARRSGAYNEQFF. The CDR3 bases are TGTGCCAGCAGCGCCCGCAGAAGCGGGGCTTACAATGAGCAGTTCTTC. Supplemented by reference TRBV9 and TRBJ2-1, the full variable domain reads DSGVTQTPKHLITATGQRVTLRCSPRSGDLSVYWYQQSLDQGLQFLIQYYNGEERAKGNILERFSAQQFPDLHSELNLSSLELGDSALYFCASSARRSGAYNEQFFGPGTRLTVL.

To note about this clone: One end of the junction fails to match germline, which may point to a read error. The V and J genes are TRBV7-7 and TRBJ2-7; 7 bases are a match to TRBD2. CDR1 and CDR2 (germline): SSHAT, FNYEAQ (reference sequence). The CDR3 totals 14 residues. DNA for the CDR3: TGTGCTAGCAGCCCCGCGGGGGACCTCTACGAGCAGTACTTC. This encodes CASSPAGDLYEQYF.

The chain is built from TRBV4-1 and TRBJ1-3; D remains ambiguous. V was pared by 1 base and J by 0 bases, with 7 bases between. The CDR3 contains 15 residues. Germline V gives CDR1 MGHRA, CDR2 YSYEKL. This CDR3 is CASSQVGYSGNTIYF. The CDR3 DNA sequence: TGCGCCAGCAGCCAAGTCGGGTACTCTGGAAACACCATATATTTT.

The J gene is TRBJ1-1, the V gene TRBV19, with 9 bases lining up with TRBD1. This CDR3 is 15 amino acids long. Germline V lookup: CDR1 LNHDA, CDR2 SQIVND (reference sequence). With V trimmed by 5 bases and J by 1 base, 5 bases remained unmatched. Here the CDR3 reads CASSGRTGENTEAFF. The CDR3 DNA reads as TGTGCCAGTAGTGGTCGGACAGGGGAGAACACTGAAGCTTTCTTT. The full variable domain, its missing parts supplied by reference TRBV19 and TRBJ1-1, is DGGITQSPKYLFRKEGQNVTLSCEQNLNHDAMYWYRQDPGQGLRLIYYSQIVNDFQKGDIAEGYSVSREKKESFPLTVTSAQKNPTAFYLCASSGRTGENTEAFFGQGTRLTVV.

This clone was seen many times. The chain joins TRBV6-5 to TRBJ2-5, with 7 bases fitting TRBD2. Germline CDR1 MNHEY, CDR2 SVGAGI. The CDR3 is made up of 14 amino acids. J gave up 1 base and V 8 bases, and 7 bases lay outside the gene matches. The CDR3 coding sequence is TGTGCCAGCGGCGAGGGAGGGAGCCAAGAGACCCAGTACTTC. Residues: CASGEGGSQETQYF.

The chain links TRBV7-2 to TRBJ2-7; TRBD2 matches at 16 bases. Germline CDR1 reads SGHTA; CDR2 reads FQGNSA. There are 16 residues in the CDR3. With V trimmed by 5 bases and J by 2 bases, 3 bases remained unmatched. As DNA, the CDR3 is TGTGCCAGCAGCGGGACTAGCGGGAGGGCCACCTACGAGCAGTACTTC. Protein product: CASSGTSGRATYEQYF.